These 12 T cell receptor beta chains were all obtained from the same sample, sequenced in a study of T cell responses to AZD1222 COVID-19 vaccine. Profiled with immunoSEQ multiplex PCR; TCRdb holds only in-frame clones, not every one. The profile covers roughly 100,000 clones, with about four fifths appearing a single time and 17% taken by the ten largest. This specimen consisted of peripheral blood, obtained on day 0 of AZD1222 vaccination. The receptors here all came from an adult in good health.

The rearrangement uses TRBV9 and TRBJ1-3; TRBD1 matches 7 bases. CDR3 length: 15 amino acids. The germline CDR1 and CDR2 sequences are SGDLS and YYNGEE. With V trimmed by 2 bases and J by 3 bases, 5 bases remained unmatched. The CDR3 DNA reads TGTGCCAGCAGCGTCGCCGGGACAGTTGGAAACACCATATATTTT. Amino acids: CASSVAGTVGNTIYF.

The chain links TRBV27 to TRBJ2-5, with D possibly TRBD1 on 6 matching bases. V shed 6 bases and J shed 5 bases, with 13 bases lying between them. The CDR3 is 13 residues long. The germline V gene has CDR1 MNHEY and CDR2 SMNVEV (reference sequence). This CDR3 reads CASSHRVRETQYF. CDR3 nucleotides: TGTGCCAGCAGCCACAGGGTTAGGGAGACCCAGTACTTC.

The rearrangement links TRBV6-2 or TRBV6-3 to TRBJ2-7; 8 nucleotides align to TRBD2. J was trimmed by 6 bases and V by 7 bases; bases with no gene match: 8. The CDR3 has 13 amino acids. Germline assignment: CDR1 MNHEY and CDR2 SVGEGT. Written as DNA, the CDR3 is TGTGCCAGCATCCCCGGCGGGGGGCGCGAGCAGTACTTC. Protein sequence: CASIPGGGREQYF.

V and J are TRBV6-1 and TRBJ2-1; D remains ambiguous. Germline values: CDR1 MNHNS, CDR2 SASEGT. The CDR3 has 12 residues. Trimming left V 2 bases short and J 10 bases short, with 9 bases between. For the CDR3, the DNA is TGTGCCAGCAGTGAACCCCGGGCGGAGCAGTTCTTC. Translating gives CASSEPRAEQFF.

This chain joins TRBV28 and TRBJ1-5; maybe TRBD1 (6 bases). Trimming removed 4 bases at V and 6 bases at J, with 16 bases between. Germline V lookup: CDR1 MDHEN, CDR2 SYDVKM. The CDR3 has 15 residues. This CDR3 reads CASSSRGGQTQPQHF. For the CDR3, the DNA is TGTGCCAGCAGTTCCCGGGGTGGACAGACTCAGCCCCAGCATTTT. Full variable domain (missing parts from reference TRBV28 and TRBJ1-5): DVKVTQSSRYLVKRTGEKVFLECVQDMDHENMFWYRQDPGLGLRLIYFSYDVKMKEKGDIPEGYSVSREKKERFSLILESASTNQTSMYLCASSSRGGQTQPQHFGDGTRLSIL.

J is TRBJ1-5 and V is TRBV12-3 or TRBV12-4; a weak D match, TRBD1 (5 bases). Trimming took 5 bases from V and 3 from J, leaving 8 bases between them. This CDR3 spans 13 amino acids. CDR3 loop: CASSQGINQPQHF. The DNA of the CDR3 is TGTGCCAGCAGTCAGGGTATCAATCAGCCCCAGCATTTT.

V gene TRBV6-2 or TRBV6-3 combines with J gene TRBJ1-6; 7 bases match TRBD1. V lost 5 bases and J lost 6; bases outside the gene matches: 1. CDR1 is MNHEY, CDR2 SVGEGT, per germline. The CDR3 covers 13 residues. CDR3 sequence: CASSGTVNSPLHF. The CDR3 DNA reads TGTGCCAGCAGTGGGACAGTTAATTCACCCCTCCACTTT.

A word on this clone: One junction end does not reproduce the germline sequence, and a read error may be involved. The chain is built from TRBV7-7 and TRBJ2-7; 9 bases fit TRBD1. Germline lookup yields CDR1 SSHAT and CDR2 FNYEAQ (reference sequence). The length of the CDR3 is 14 residues. CDR3 coding DNA: TGTGCTAGCAGCTTGACGGACAGGGGCTACGAGCAGTACTTC. This sequence encodes CASSLTDRGYEQYF. Full variable domain (missing parts from reference TRBV7-7 and TRBJ2-7): GAGVSQSPRYKVTKRGQDVTLRCDPISSHATLYWYQQALGQGPEFLTYFNYEAQPDKSGLPSDRFSAERPEGSISTLTIQRTEQRDSAMYRCASSLTDRGYEQYFGPGTRLTVT.

This chain connects TRBV19 to TRBJ2-2; D possibly corresponds to TRBD1 (5 bases). Germline lookup yields CDR1 LNHDA and CDR2 SQIVND (reference sequence). The CDR3 is made up of 14 amino acids. V was clipped by 2 bases and J by 3 bases, with 7 bases between them. This chain's CDR3 is CASSIPGYTGELFF. The CDR3, as DNA: TGTGCCAGTAGTATACCAGGGTACACCGGGGAGCTGTTTTTT.

In the case of this clone: The sample has other DNA sequences that encode this CDR3 too. The chain employs TRBV9 and TRBJ1-3; D ambiguous. Per germline, CDR1 SGDLS and CDR2 YYNGEE. The CDR3 is 14 amino acids. The germline V and J ends were trimmed by 1 base and 0 bases, with 5 bases remaining between them. CDR3 region: CASSVWSSGNTIYF. The CDR3 DNA is TGTGCCAGCAGCGTATGGAGCTCTGGAAACACCATATATTTT. The complete variable domain, with remaining parts taken from reference TRBV9 and TRBJ1-3, reads DSGVTQTPKHLITATGQRVTLRCSPRSGDLSVYWYQQSLDQGLQFLIQYYNGEERAKGNILERFSAQQFPDLHSELNLSSLELGDSALYFCASSVWSSGNTIYFGEGSWLTVV.

This clone was recorded a few times. The CDR3 sequence is CASSYEREVQETQYF. CDR3 in DNA: TGTGCCAGCAGTTACGAGCGGGAGGTCCAAGAGACCCAGTACTTC. The chain has TRBV6-5 and TRBJ2-5, with TRBD2 matching 9 bases. CDR1 MNHEY and CDR2 SVGAGI come from the germline V gene. The CDR3 is made up of 15 amino acids. J was trimmed by 1 base and V by 2 bases; bases with no gene match: 2.

V usage is TRBV9 and J usage is TRBJ2-4; D gene unclear. CDR1 and CDR2 (germline): SGDLS, YYNGEE. The CDR3 has 14 amino acids. Trimming removed 2 bases from V and 0 bases from J, with 6 bases in between. The CDR3 spells CASSVTAAKNIQYF. DNA of the CDR3: TGTGCCAGCAGCGTTACAGCAGCCAAAAACATTCAGTACTTC.